Each of the 8 T cell receptor beta chains below was sequenced from the same sample in a study of T cell responses to AZD1222 COVID-19 vaccine. The assay was immunoSEQ multiplex PCR, and TCRdb's table has in-frame clones only and misses some. The profile shows about 21,000 clones, roughly 83% of them singletons. The sequences come from peripheral blood, collected 28 days after the second AZD1222 dose. The receptors come from an adult who received the AZD1222 COVID-19 vaccine.

The chain links TRBV6-5 to TRBJ1-4, with a possible D match to TRBD1 (5 bases). With 8 bases removed from V and 4 bases from J, the gap between germline ends came to 17 bases. Germline V lookup: CDR1 MNHEY, CDR2 SVGAGI. This CDR3 contains 15 residues. CDR3 loop: CASVWQGGVNEKLFF. In DNA, the CDR3 is TGTGCCAGCGTATGGCAGGGTGGGGTTAATGAAAAACTGTTTTTT.

V usage is TRBV24-1 and J usage is TRBJ1-5; D gene unclear. CDR3 length: 14 residues. V lost 4 bases, J lost 0 bases, and 6 bases lay in between. CDR1 is KGHDR, CDR2 SFDVKD, per germline. The CDR3 DNA sequence: TGTGCCACCAGTGACCTATATAGCAATCAGCCCCAGCATTTT. Its protein is CATSDLYSNQPQHF.

The V and J genes are TRBV18 and TRBJ1-4; 10 bases fit TRBD1. The V and J ends lost 9 bases and 4 bases, in that order; junction bases with no gene match: 8. CDR3 length: 15 residues. Looked up from germline, CDR1 is KGHSH and CDR2 is LQKENI. The CDR3 here is CASSKGQGINEKLFF. CDR3 bases: TGTGCCAGTTCTAAGGGACAGGGGATTAATGAAAAACTGTTTTTT.

This clone was detected a few times. This sequence joins TRBV24-1 and TRBJ2-1; D gene ambiguous. Germline loops: CDR1 KGHDR, CDR2 SFDVKD. The V gene lost 1 base and the J gene lost 5 bases, with 5 bases spanning the gap. The CDR3 length is 13 residues. The CDR3 region has the DNA TGTGCCACCAGTGATTTCAACGACAATGAGCAGTTCTTC. Protein: CATSDFNDNEQFF.

The CDR3 sequence is CASSPPQGAPEAFF. The CDR3 coding sequence is TGTGCCAGCTCACCACCGCAGGGGGCGCCTGAAGCTTTCTTT. The rearrangement uses TRBV18 and TRBJ1-1; the match to TRBD1 covers 8 bases. J lost 6 bases, V lost 0 bases, and 3 bases had no gene match. Per germline, CDR1 KGHSH and CDR2 LQKENI. This CDR3 has 14 amino acids.

The chain couples TRBV2 to TRBJ1-1; the D is unclear. Germline CDR1 and CDR2: SNHLY and FYNNEI. The germline V and J ends were trimmed by 7 bases and 4 bases, with 13 bases remaining between them. The CDR3 has 13 amino acids. CDR3: CASTREGGTEAFF. CDR3 nucleotide sequence: TGTGCCAGCACGCGGGAAGGTGGCACTGAAGCTTTCTTT. Drawing the rest from reference TRBV2 and TRBJ1-1, the complete variable domain is EPEVTQTPSHQVTQMGQEVILRCVPISNHLYFYWYRQILGQKVEFLVSFYNNEISEKSEIFDDQFSVERPDGSNFTLKIRSTKLEDSAMYFCASTREGGTEAFFGQGTRLTVV.

There are a few counts of this clone. The V gene is TRBV28, the J gene TRBJ2-1; D unresolved. Looked up from germline, CDR1 is MDHEN and CDR2 is SYDVKM. Trimming took off 7 bases at V and 9 bases at J, with 10 bases between the two ends. The CDR3 extends over 11 amino acids. The CDR3 sequence: CASTYLGEQFF. CDR3 in DNA: TGTGCCAGCACCTACCTAGGTGAGCAGTTCTTC.

J is TRBJ2-7 and V is TRBV28; 7 bases fit TRBD2. Trimming took 8 bases from V and 3 from J; bases not matched to a gene: 13. The germline CDR1 and CDR2 sequences are MDHEN and SYDVKM. The CDR3 length is 15 residues. The CDR3 DNA is TGTGCCAGCGGCTCATTTGCGGGAGATTTCTACGAGCAGTACTTC. This gives the protein CASGSFAGDFYEQYF.